This T cell receptor (beta chain) was recovered during a study of vaccination effects on CD4 cells after COVID-19. Study information: Under the ViraFEST assay, PBMC were stimulated with viral peptide pools so that antigen-specific CD4+ T cells expanded. Sequencing was performed afterwards. The post-vaccine samples were taken, at the median, 72 days after the second dose. Each culture well received roughly 1.8 million PBMC. These cells were then cultured in IMDM with roughly 9.8 IU/ml IL-2 and 9 to 10 ug/ml peptides.

Between days 9 and 10 of culture, CD4+ T cells were separated out. Participants got two doses of BNT162b2 or mRNA-1273 vaccine. Study-wide findings and caveats: Marked clonal contraction of infection- and vaccine-induced clones was seen late after vaccination.

The protocol was immunoSEQ multiplex PCR, while the TCRdb copy is restricted to in-frame clones and leaves out a portion. The data show about 66,000 clones, with roughly 80% seen just once and 2% to 3% held by the top ten. A few counts support this clone. Its antigen is unknown. The material sequenced was CD4+ T cells from PBMCs cultured without peptide, taken after COVID-19 vaccination. The clonotype originates from a human donor who received a COVID-19 vaccine.

The CDR3 DNA reads TGTGCCAGCAGTCGCCTTACCAGGGGAGGCACTGAAGCTTTCTTT. Translation gives CASSRLTRGGTEAFF. V and J are TRBV6-5 and TRBJ1-1, with D perhaps TRBD1 (6 bases). V dropped 5 bases and J dropped 4 bases, with 17 bases sitting between them. The CDR3 is 15 residues long. The germline CDR1 and CDR2 sequences are MNHEY and SVGAGI.